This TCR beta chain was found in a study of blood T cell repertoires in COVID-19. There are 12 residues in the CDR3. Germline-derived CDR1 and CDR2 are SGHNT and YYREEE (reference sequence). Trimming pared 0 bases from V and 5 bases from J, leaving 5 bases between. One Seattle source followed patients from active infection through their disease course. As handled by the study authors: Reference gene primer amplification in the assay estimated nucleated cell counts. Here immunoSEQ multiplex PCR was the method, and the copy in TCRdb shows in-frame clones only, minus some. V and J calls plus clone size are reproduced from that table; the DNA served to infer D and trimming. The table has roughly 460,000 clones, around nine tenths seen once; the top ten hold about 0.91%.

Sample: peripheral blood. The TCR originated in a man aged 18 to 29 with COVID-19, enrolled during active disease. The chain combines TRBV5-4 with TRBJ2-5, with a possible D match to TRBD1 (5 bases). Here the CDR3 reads CASSLAGETQYF. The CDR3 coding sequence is TGTGCCAGCAGCTTGGCAGGGGAGACCCAGTACTTC.